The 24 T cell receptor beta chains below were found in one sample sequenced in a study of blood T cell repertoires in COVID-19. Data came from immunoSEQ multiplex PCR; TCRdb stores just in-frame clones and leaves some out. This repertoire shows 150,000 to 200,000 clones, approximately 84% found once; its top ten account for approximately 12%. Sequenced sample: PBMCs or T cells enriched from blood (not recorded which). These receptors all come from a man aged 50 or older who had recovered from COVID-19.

This CDR3 reads CSAKDRVEYF. The CDR3 region has the DNA TGCAGCGCCAAGGACAGGGTGGAGTACTTC. The chain employs TRBV29-1 and TRBJ2-7, with TRBD1 matching over 8 bases. Trimming took 7 bases from V and 11 from J; bases not matched to a gene: 7. Germline-derived CDR1 and CDR2 are SQVTM and ANQGSEA. The CDR3 is made up of 10 amino acids.

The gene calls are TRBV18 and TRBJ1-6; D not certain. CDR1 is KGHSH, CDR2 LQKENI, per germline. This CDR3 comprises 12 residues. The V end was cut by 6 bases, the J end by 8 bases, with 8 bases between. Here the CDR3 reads CASSAEHSPLHF. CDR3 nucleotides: TGTGCCAGCTCGGCCGAACATTCACCCCTCCACTTT. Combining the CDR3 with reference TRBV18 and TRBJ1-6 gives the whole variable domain NAGVMQNPRHLVRRRGQEARLRCSPMKGHSHVYWYRQLPEEGLKFMVYLQKENIIDESGMPKERFSAEFPKEGPSILRIQQVVRGDSAAYFCASSAEHSPLHFGNGTRLTVT.

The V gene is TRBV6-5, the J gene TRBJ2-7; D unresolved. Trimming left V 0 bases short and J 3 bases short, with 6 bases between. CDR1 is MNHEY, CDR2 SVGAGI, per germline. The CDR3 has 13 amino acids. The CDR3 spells CASSYSLSYEQYF. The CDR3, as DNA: TGTGCCAGCAGTTACTCGCTCAGCTACGAGCAGTACTTC.

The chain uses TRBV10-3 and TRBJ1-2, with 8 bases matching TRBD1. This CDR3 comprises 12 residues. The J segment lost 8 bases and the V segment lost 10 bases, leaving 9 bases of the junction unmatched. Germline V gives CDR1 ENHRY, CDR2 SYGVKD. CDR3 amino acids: CATPTGVGGYTF. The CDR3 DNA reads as TGTGCCACCCCGACAGGGGTCGGCGGCTACACCTTC.

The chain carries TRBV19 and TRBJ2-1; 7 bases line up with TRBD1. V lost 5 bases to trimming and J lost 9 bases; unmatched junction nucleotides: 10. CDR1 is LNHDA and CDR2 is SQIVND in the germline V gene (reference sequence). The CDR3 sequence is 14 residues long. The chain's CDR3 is CASSEQGNTGEQFF. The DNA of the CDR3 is TGTGCCAGTAGTGAACAGGGGAATACCGGTGAGCAGTTCTTC.

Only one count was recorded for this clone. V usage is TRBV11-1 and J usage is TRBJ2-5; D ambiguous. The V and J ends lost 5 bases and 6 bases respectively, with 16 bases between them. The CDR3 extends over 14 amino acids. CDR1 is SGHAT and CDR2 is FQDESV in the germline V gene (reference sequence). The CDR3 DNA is TGTGCCAGCAGCCCTAGACCGACGGCGCAGACCCAGTACTTC. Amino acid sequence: CASSPRPTAQTQYF.

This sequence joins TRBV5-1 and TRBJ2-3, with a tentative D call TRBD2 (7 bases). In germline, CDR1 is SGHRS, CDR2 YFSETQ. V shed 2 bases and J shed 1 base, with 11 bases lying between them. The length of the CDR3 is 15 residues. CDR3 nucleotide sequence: TGCGCCAGCAGCTTTGGCGGGGGCCGCACAGATACGCAGTATTTT. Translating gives CASSFGGGRTDTQYF.

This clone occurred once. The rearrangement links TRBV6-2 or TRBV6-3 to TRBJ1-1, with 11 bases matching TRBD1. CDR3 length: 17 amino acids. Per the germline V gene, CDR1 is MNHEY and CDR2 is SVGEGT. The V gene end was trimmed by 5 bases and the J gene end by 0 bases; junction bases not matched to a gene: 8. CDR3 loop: CASSPGTGGTMNTEAFF. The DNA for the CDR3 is TGTGCCAGCAGTCCCGGGACAGGGGGTACGATGAACACTGAAGCTTTCTTT.

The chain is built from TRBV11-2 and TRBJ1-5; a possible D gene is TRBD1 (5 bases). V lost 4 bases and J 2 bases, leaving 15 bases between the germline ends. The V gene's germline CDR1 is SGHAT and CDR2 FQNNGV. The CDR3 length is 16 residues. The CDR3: CASSWGTAGGNQPQHF. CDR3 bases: TGTGCCAGCAGCTGGGGGACGGCGGGGGGCAATCAGCCCCAGCATTTT.

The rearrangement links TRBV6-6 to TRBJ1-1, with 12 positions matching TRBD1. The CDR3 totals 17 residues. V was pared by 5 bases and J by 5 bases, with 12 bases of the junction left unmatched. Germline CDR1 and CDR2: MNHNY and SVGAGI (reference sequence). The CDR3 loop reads CASSRTGTGGPRTEAFF. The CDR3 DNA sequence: TGTGCCAGCAGTCGAACCGGGACAGGGGGCCCGCGGACTGAAGCTTTCTTT.

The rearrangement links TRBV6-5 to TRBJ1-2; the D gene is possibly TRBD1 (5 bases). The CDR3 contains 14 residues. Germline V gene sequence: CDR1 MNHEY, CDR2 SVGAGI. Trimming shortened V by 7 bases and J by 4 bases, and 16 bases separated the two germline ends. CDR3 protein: CASTQTAGPYGYTF. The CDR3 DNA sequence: TGTGCCAGCACCCAGACGGCAGGGCCCTATGGCTACACCTTC.

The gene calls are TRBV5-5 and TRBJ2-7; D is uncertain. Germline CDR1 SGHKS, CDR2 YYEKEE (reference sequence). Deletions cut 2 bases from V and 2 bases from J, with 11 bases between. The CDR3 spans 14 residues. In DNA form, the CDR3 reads TGTGCCAGCAGCTTAACAGCAAACCCCTACGAGCAGTACTTC. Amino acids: CASSLTANPYEQYF.

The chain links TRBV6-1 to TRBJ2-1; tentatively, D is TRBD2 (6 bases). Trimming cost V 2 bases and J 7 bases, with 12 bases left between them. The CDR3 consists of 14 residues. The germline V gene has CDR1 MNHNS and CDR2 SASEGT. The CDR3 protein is CASSEPGVRNEQFF. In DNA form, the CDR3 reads TGTGCCAGCAGTGAACCGGGGGTTAGGAATGAGCAGTTCTTC.

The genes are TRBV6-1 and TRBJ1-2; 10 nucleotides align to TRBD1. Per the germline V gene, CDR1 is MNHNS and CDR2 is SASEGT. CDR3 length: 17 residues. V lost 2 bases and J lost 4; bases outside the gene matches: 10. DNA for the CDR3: TGTGCCAGCAGTGAACGAGACAGGGGGCGCCGGGGCTATGGCTACACCTTC. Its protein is CASSERDRGRRGYGYTF.

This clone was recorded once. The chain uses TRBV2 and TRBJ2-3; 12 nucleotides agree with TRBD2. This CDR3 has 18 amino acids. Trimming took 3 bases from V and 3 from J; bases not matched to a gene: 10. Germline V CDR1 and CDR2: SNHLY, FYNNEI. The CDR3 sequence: CASSDWASGGAVTDTQYF. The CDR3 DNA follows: TGTGCCAGCAGTGATTGGGCTAGCGGGGGGGCCGTGACAGATACGCAGTATTTT.

CDR3 sequence (DNA): TGTGCCAGCAGCAAATTTAGCATATCAAGTCCCGGAGTCGAATTCTTC. Translating gives CASSKFSISSPGVEFF. The gene calls are TRBV21-1 and TRBJ2-1; the D call TRBD2 from the table was never checked on the DNA. TRBV21-1 is noted as a pseudogene. The length of the CDR3 is 16 residues.

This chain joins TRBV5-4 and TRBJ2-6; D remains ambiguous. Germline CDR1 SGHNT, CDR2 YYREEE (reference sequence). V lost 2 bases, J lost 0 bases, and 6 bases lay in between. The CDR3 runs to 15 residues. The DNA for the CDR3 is TGTGCCAGCAGCTTCTCTCGCTCTGGGGCCAACGTCCTGACTTTC. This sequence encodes CASSFSRSGANVLTF. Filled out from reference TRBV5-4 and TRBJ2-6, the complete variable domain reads ETGVTQSPTHLIKTRGQQVTLRCSSQSGHNTVSWYQQALGQGPQFIFQYYREEENGRGNFPPRFSGLQFPNYSSELNVNALELDDSALYLCASSFSRSGANVLTFGAGSRLTVL.

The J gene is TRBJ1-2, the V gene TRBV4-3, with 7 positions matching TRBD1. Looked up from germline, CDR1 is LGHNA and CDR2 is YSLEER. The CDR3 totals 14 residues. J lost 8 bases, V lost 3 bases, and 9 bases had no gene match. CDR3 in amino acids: CASSQEQGQGGYTF. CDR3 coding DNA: TGCGCCAGCAGCCAGGAACAGGGGCAGGGAGGCTACACCTTC.

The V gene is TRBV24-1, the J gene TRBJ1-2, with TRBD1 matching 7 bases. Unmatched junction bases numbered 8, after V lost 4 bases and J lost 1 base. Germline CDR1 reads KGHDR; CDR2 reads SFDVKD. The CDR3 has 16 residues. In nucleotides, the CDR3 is TGTGCCACCAGTGACCCTAGGACAGGACTTAACTATGGCTACACCTTC. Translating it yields CATSDPRTGLNYGYTF.

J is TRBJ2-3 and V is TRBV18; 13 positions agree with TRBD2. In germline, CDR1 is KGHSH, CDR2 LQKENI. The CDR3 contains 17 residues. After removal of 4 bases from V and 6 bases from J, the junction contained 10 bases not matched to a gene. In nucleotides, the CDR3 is TGTGCCAGCTCACTTTTTGGGACTAGCGGGGCCCCCGATACGCAGTATTTT. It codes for CASSLFGTSGAPDTQYF.

CDR3 nucleotides: TGTGCCAGCAGCCAACTCTACCCCCGAAGCAATGAGCAGTTCTTC. Translating it yields CASSQLYPRSNEQFF. The genes are TRBV3-1 (or the pseudogene TRBV3-2) and TRBJ2-1; the D is unclear. This CDR3 has 15 amino acids. CDR1 is LGHDT, CDR2 YNNKEL, per germline (reference sequence). V was pared by 2 bases and J by 6 bases, with 14 bases between.

The CDR3, as DNA: TGTGCCAGTGGCGGGGGGGCTTGGCAGCCCCAGCATTTT. Translated: CASGGGAWQPQHF. This chain joins TRBV19 and TRBJ1-5; weak D call: TRBD1 (6 bases). Germline lookup yields CDR1 LNHDA and CDR2 SQIVND (reference sequence). The CDR3 is 13 residues long. Trimming took 8 bases from V and 7 from J, leaving 15 bases between them.

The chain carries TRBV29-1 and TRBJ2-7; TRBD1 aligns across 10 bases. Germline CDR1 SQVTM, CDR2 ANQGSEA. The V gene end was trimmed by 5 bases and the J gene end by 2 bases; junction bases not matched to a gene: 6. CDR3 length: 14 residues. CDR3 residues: CSVTGTGATYEQYF. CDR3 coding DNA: TGCAGCGTTACCGGGACAGGGGCCACCTACGAGCAGTACTTC.

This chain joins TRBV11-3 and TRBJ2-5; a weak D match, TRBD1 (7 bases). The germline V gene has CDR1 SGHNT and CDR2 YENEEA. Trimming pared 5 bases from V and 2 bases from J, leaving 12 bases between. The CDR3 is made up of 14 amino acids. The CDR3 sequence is CASSQGGWQETQYF. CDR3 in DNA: TGTGCCAGCAGCCAGGGGGGATGGCAAGAGACCCAGTACTTC.